This T cell receptor beta chain came from a study of T cell responses to AZD1222 COVID-19 vaccine. Findings of the study overall: Repertoire samples came only from after the peak T cell response. Vaccine-associated CD4 TCRs spanned spike, dominant at 160-218 and 743-854.

Comments on this clone: Its antigen is unknown.

Sequencing was performed with immunoSEQ multiplex PCR; in TCRdb, only in-frame clones are kept and a portion is missing. Altogether about 100,000 clones are present, 89% being singletons, with the ten largest covering about 19%. Material: peripheral blood, obtained on day 0 of AZD1222 vaccination. The TCR sequence derives from an adult in good health.

CDR3 residues: CASSLGGDYEQYF. CDR3 DNA sequence: TGCGCCAGCAGCTTGGGCGGGGACTACGAGCAGTACTTC. This chain uses TRBV5-1 with TRBJ2-7; D is possibly TRBD2 (6 bases). Trimming left V 0 bases short and J 3 bases short, with 7 bases between. The germline V gene has CDR1 SGHRS and CDR2 YFSETQ. The CDR3 has 13 residues.